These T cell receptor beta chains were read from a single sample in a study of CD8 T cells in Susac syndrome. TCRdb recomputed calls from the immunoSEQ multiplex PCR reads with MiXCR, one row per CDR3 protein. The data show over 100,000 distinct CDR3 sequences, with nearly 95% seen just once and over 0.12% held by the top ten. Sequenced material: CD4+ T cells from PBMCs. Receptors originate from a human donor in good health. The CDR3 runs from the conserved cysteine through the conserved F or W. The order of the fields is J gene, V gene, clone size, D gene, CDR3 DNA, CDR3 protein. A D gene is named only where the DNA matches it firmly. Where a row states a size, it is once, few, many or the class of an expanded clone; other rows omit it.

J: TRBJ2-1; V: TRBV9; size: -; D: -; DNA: TGTGCCAGCAGCGTAGCATCGAGTGAGCAGTTCTTC; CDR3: CASSVASSEQFF
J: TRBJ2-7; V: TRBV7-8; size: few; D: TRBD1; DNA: TGTGCCAGCAGCCTGACAGGGAGCTCCTACGAGCAGTACTTC; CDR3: CASSLTGSSYEQYF
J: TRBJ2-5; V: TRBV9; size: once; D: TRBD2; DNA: TGTGCCAGCAGCGTAGGCCCCGTGACTAGCGGGAAGGAGACCCAGTACTTC; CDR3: CASSVGPVTSGKETQYF
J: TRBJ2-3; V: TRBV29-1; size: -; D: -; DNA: TGCAGCTCAAGCACAGATACGCAGTATTTT; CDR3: CSSSTDTQYF
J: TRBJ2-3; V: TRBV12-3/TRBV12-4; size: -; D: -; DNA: TGTGCCAGCAGTTTCGGGGCTGGCACAGATACGCAGTATTTT; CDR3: CASSFGAGTDTQYF
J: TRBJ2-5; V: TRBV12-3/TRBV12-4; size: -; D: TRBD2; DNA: TGTGCCTCCGGGGGGACGCGAGAGACCCAGTACTTC; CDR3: CASGGTRETQYF
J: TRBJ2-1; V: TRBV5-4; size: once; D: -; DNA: TGTGCCAGCAGCGCTCGGGGGCCGTCCTCCTACAATGAGCAGTTCTTC; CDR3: CASSARGPSSYNEQFF
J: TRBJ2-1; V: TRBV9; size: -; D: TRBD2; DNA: TGTGCCAGCAATCGGGAGGTCGATGAGCAGTTCTTC; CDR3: CASNREVDEQFF
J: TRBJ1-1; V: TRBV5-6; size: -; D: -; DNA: TGTGCCAGCAGGTCACCGGGACGGACGAACACTGAAGCTTTCTTT; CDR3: CASRSPGRTNTEAFF
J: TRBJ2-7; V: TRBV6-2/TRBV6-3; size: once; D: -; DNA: TGTGCCAGCAGCAGACAGGTCCACCCTAGGGAGCAGTACTTC; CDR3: CASSRQVHPREQYF
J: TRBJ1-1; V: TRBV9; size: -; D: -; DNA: TGTGCCAGCAGCGGTCAATGGGGGCCTGAAGCTTTCTTT; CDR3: CASSGQWGPEAFF
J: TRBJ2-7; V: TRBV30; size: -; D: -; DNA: TGTGCCGCACCGGGGGAATCGGGGAACGAGCAGTACTTC; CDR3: CAAPGESGNEQYF
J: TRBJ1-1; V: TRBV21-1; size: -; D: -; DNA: TGTGCCAGCGGAAAGAAGGTGGGGGTGATGGGCACTGAAGCTTTCTTT; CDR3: CASGKKVGVMGTEAFF
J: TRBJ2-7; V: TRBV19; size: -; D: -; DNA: TGTGCCAGTAGTAGGTCAGCTATCTCCTACGAGCAGTACTTC; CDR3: CASSRSAISYEQYF
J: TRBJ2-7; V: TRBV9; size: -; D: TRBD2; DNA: TGTGCCAGCAGCGGCACGGGGGGCTCCTACGAGCAGTACTTC; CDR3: CASSGTGGSYEQYF
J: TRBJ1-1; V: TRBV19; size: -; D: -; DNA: TGTGCCAGTAGTATTGCGGAGAACACTGAAGCTTTCTTT; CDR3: CASSIAENTEAFF
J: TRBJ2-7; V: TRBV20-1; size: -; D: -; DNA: TGCAGTGCTAGAGATCGTCCCCTAACCAACTACGAGCAGTACTTC; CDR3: CSARDRPLTNYEQYF
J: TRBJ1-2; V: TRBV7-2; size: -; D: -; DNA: TGTGCCAGCAGCCCAGTTGGGTCGCAAATTGCTAACTATGGCTACACCTTC; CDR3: CASSPVGSQIANYGYTF